This TCR beta chain was obtained from a study of patients and donors after allogeneic stem cell transplantation. This CDR3 has 13 residues. V shed 0 bases and J shed 3 bases, with 6 bases lying between them. The germline V gene encodes CDR1 LGHNA and CDR2 YNFKEQ. TCRdb called the RT-PCR reads again in MiXCR, with one record for every CDR3 protein. Of 190,000 or so distinct CDR3 sequences in the sample, 38% were seen once. The sequence came from a human donor who was either an allogeneic HSCT recipient or a stem cell or donor lymphocyte infusion donor (not recorded which). It is not recorded whose cells these are; they may come from a transplant donor. Sequencing was done on a sample of blood, either unsorted or a sorted T cell fraction (not recorded which). The chain uses TRBV4-2 and TRBJ2-7; D gene unclear. CDR3 protein: CASSQEADYEQYF. The CDR3 bases are TGTGCCAGCAGCCAAGAGGCAGACTACGAGCAGTACTTC.